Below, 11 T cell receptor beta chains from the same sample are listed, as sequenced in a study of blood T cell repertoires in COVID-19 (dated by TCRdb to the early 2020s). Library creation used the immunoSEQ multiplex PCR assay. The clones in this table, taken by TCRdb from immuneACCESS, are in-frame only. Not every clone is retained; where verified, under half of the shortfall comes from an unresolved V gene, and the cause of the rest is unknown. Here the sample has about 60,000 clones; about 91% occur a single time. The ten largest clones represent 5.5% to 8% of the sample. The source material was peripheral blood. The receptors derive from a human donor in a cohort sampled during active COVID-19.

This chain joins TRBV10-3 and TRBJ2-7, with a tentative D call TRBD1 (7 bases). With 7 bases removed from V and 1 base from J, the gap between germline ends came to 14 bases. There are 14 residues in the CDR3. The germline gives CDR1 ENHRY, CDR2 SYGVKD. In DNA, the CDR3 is TGTGCCATCACCGCGGAGGGACAGTCCTACGAGCAGTACTTC. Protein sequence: CAITAEGQSYEQYF.

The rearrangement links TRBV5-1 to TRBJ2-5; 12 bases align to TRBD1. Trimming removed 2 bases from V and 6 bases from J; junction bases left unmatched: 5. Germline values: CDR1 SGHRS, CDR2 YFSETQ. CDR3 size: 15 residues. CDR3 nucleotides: TGCGCCAGCAGCTTCGGGGACAGGGGGCTTAAGACCCAGTACTTC. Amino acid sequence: CASSFGDRGLKTQYF.

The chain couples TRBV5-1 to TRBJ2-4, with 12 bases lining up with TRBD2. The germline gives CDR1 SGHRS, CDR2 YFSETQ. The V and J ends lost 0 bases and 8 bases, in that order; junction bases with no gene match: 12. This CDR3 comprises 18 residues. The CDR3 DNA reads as TGCGCCAGCAGCTTGGACAAGCTAGCGGGGGGGCGTGGGGACATTCAGTACTTC. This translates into CASSLDKLAGGRGDIQYF.

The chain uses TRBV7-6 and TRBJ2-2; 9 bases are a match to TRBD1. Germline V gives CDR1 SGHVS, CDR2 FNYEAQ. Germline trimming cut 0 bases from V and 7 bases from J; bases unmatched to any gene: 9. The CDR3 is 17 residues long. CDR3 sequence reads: CASSLALQGARVGELFF. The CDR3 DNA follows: TGTGCCAGCAGCTTAGCCCTACAGGGGGCAAGGGTCGGGGAGCTGTTTTTT.

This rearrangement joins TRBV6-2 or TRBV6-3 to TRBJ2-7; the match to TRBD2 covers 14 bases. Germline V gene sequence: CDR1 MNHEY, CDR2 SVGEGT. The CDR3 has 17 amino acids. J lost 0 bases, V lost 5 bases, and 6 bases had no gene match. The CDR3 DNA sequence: TGTGCCAGCAGTGCTCCGGGACTAGCGGGGGACTCCTACGAGCAGTACTTC. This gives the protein CASSAPGLAGDSYEQYF.

The DNA of the CDR3 is TGTGCCAGCAGCTTGACAGGGGTGAACTATGGCTACACCTTC. Protein: CASSLTGVNYGYTF. This chain uses TRBV7-2 with TRBJ1-2, with 8 bases aligning to TRBD1. Germline-derived CDR1 and CDR2 are SGHTA and FQGNSA. The length of the CDR3 is 14 residues. The ends lost 3 bases at V and 2 bases at J; junction bases unmatched: 2.

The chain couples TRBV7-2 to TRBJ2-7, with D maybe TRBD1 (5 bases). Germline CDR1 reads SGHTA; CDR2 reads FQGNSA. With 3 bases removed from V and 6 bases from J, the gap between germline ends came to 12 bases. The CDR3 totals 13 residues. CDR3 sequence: CASSLTRVSEQYF. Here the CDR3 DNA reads TGTGCCAGCAGCTTGACCAGGGTTAGCGAGCAGTACTTC.

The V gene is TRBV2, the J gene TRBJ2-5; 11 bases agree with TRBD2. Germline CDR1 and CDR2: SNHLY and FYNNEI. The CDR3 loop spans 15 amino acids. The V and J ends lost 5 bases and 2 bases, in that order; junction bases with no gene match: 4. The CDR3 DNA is TGTGCCAGCAGTCCCATAGCGGGGGGGCAAGAGACCCAGTACTTC. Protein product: CASSPIAGGQETQYF.

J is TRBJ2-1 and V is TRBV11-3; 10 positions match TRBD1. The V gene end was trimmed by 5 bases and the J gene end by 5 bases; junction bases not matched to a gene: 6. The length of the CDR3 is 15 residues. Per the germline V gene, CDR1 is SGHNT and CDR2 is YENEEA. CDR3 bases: TGTGCCAGCAGCGCGACCGGGACAGGGGACAATGAGCAGTTCTTC. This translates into CASSATGTGDNEQFF.

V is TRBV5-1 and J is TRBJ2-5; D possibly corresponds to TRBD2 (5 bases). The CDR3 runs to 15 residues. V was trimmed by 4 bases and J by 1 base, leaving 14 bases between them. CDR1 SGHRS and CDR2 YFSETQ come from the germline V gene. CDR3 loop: CASSLIPGSQETQYF. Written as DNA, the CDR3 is TGCGCCAGCAGCCTTATACCGGGATCCCAAGAGACCCAGTACTTC. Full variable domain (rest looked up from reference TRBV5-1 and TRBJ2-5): KAGVTQTPRYLIKTRGQQVTLSCSPISGHRSVSWYQQTPGQGLQFLFEYFSETQRNKGNFPGRFSGRQFSNSRSEMNVSTLELGDSALYLCASSLIPGSQETQYFGPGTRLLVL.

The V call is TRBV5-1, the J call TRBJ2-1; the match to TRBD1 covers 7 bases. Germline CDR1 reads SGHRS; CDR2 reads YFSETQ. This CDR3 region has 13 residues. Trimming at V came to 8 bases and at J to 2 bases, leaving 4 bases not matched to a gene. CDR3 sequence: CASTGTAYNEQFF. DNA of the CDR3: TGCGCCAGTACCGGGACAGCCTACAATGAGCAGTTCTTC. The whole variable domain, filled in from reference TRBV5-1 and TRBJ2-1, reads KAGVTQTPRYLIKTRGQQVTLSCSPISGHRSVSWYQQTPGQGLQFLFEYFSETQRNKGNFPGRFSGRQFSNSRSEMNVSTLELGDSALYLCASTGTAYNEQFFGPGTRLTVL.